The next 6 T cell receptor beta chains were all read from a single sample in a study of blood T cell repertoires in COVID-19. The protocol was immunoSEQ multiplex PCR, while the TCRdb copy is restricted to in-frame clones and leaves out a portion. The table shows some 76,000 clones, with approximately 90% occurring only once. Sequencing was carried out using peripheral blood. The receptor source for this set is a man aged 60 to 75 with acute or convalescent COVID-19.

The chain couples TRBV11-2 to TRBJ1-1; the match to TRBD1 covers 12 bases. V was pared by 3 bases and J by 7 bases, with 9 bases of the junction left unmatched. Per germline, CDR1 SGHAT and CDR2 FQNNGV. CDR3 size: 16 residues. CDR3 in amino acids: CASSFFSGQGAIEAFF. The CDR3 DNA reads as TGTGCCAGCAGCTTTTTTTCGGGACAGGGGGCAATTGAAGCTTTCTTT.

The chain couples TRBV2 to TRBJ2-7; D may be TRBD1 (6 bases). Trimming cost V 3 bases and J 0 bases, with 6 bases left between them. There are 13 residues in the CDR3. The germline V gene has CDR1 SNHLY and CDR2 FYNNEI. CDR3 sequence: CASSEDSSYEQYF. The CDR3 nucleotides are TGTGCCAGCAGTGAGGACAGCTCCTACGAGCAGTACTTC.

V gene TRBV30 combines with J gene TRBJ2-7, with 11 positions matching TRBD1. This CDR3 spans 15 amino acids. Germline V CDR1 and CDR2: GTSNPN, SVGIG (reference sequence). The V and J ends lost 2 bases and 5 bases, in that order; junction bases with no gene match: 8. The CDR3 reads CAWSIGQGAIDEQYF. CDR3 sequence (DNA): TGTGCCTGGAGTATCGGACAGGGGGCGATCGACGAGCAGTACTTC.

The rearrangement joins TRBV2 to TRBJ1-2; no firm D call. The CDR3 loop spans 13 amino acids. Trimming removed 6 bases at V and 3 bases at J, with 11 bases between. Germline loops: CDR1 SNHLY, CDR2 FYNNEI. The CDR3 DNA reads as TGTGCCAGCAGGGCTAGCGGGGACTATGGCTACACCTTC. Translating it yields CASRASGDYGYTF.

This CDR3 is CASSNGQGYGYTF. CDR3 coding DNA: TGTGCCAGCAGCAACGGACAGGGCTATGGCTACACCTTC. This sequence joins TRBV5-5 and TRBJ1-2; 8 nucleotides align to TRBD1. The germline V gene has CDR1 SGHKS and CDR2 YYEKEE (reference sequence). With V trimmed by 4 bases and J by 4 bases, 3 bases remained unmatched. The CDR3 consists of 13 residues.

This rearrangement joins TRBV10-3 to TRBJ2-3; 15 nucleotides match TRBD2. The length of the CDR3 is 15 residues. The germline CDR1 and CDR2 sequences are ENHRY and SYGVKD. Trimming took 7 bases from V and 4 from J; bases not matched to a gene: 3. CDR3 in amino acids: CAITRTSGGADTQYF. CDR3 nucleotide sequence: TGTGCCATCACTAGGACTAGCGGGGGGGCAGATACGCAGTATTTT.